The T cell receptor (beta chain) under discussion was sequenced for a study of OX40 agonist ivuxolimab in advanced cancers. Background for the entire study: Ivuxolimab, which targeted the costimulatory receptor OX40 (CD134), was an agonistic, fully human IgG2 monoclonal antibody. Intravenous ivuxolimab was administered to patients every 2 weeks at six dose levels: 0.01, 0.1, 0.3, 1.5, 3 and 10 mg/kg. Among the roughly 54 dose-escalation patients, about 20 had hepatocellular carcinoma, 15 or so melanoma, 9 renal cell carcinoma and 9 head and neck cancer. In the dose-escalation cohort, approximately 80% of patients were male, and the mean age was roughly 60 years with a range of about 20 to 90. Patients were allowed to have had prior anti-PD-1, anti-PD-L1 or anti-CTLA-4 therapy, and more than 35% of the dose-escalation patients had been treated with checkpoint inhibitors. Three dose-escalation patients achieved partial responses, one with hepatocellular carcinoma and two with cutaneous melanoma. The purpose of peripheral TCRbeta sequencing was to test whether ivuxolimab changed TCR sequence diversity and led to clonal T-cell expansion. The paper covers the monotherapy dose-escalation part of the phase I ivuxolimab trial, which included N ≈ 50 patients. Broad study findings and their caveats: Low levels of normalized T-cell clonal expansion were also shown by some nonresponding patients. In the 0.1-3.0 mg/kg groups, partial responders were among the patients with the lowest normalized peripheral clonal expansion, particularly in CD8+ T cells. On average, CD8+ T cells showed more expanded clones than CD4+ T cells after ivuxolimab. At doses of 0.1 to 3.0 mg/kg, clonal expansion of both CD4+ and CD8+ T cells in blood was seen between baseline and week 6. The antigen specificity of the peripheral T cells that underwent clonal expansion was not determined.

V is reduced by 5 bases and J by 3 bases, leaving a spacing of 1 base between them. The CDR3 has 10 amino acids, counting the end cysteine and phenylalanine. Left in the record is the CDR3 DNA by itself, 30 bases read in frame from the first base. For CDR1 and CDR2, the germline V gene (reference sequence) lists SEHNR and FQNEAQ. The trial excluded patients who had a history of autoimmune disease or were on systemic immunosuppression. In every dose cohort, peripheral blood was drawn for TCR sequencing at baseline, cycle 4 day 1, and cycle 7 day 1. The samples were taken from a phase I, first-in-human, multicenter, open-label dose-escalation trial of ivuxolimab. The trial enrolled adults with locally advanced or metastatic head and neck squamous cell, hepatocellular, melanoma or renal cell carcinoma. Before TCR sequencing, CD4+ and CD8+ T cells were separately sorted from peripheral blood. Genomic DNA was extracted from sorted cells for sequencing of the TCRbeta CDR3 region. TCRbeta CDR3 regions were sequenced using the immunoSEQ Assay. Here the immuneACCESS table is served through TCRdb, limited to in-frame sequences with V and J called. Missing clones are a known gap in these copies; in checked studies unresolved V genes cover under half, and the rest lacks a known reason. The sample profile shows some 45,000 clones; approximately 80% of them were found once. The leading ten clones occupy around 2.1% of the sample.

This clone was recorded a few times. The antigen this receptor binds is unknown. No qualities accompany the bases; no much larger clone lies one base away. Here the sequenced sample was CD4+ or CD8+ T cells sorted from blood, taken in a trial of the OX40 agonist ivuxolimab. The TCR was taken from an adult with an advanced solid tumor such as melanoma, head and neck, liver or kidney cancer. The receptor chain draws on TRBV7-9 and TRBJ1-1, with the D gene not clear enough to name. Read as DNA, the sequence is TGTGCCAGCAGCGACACTGAAGCTTTCTTT. This codes for CASSDTEAFF.